This T cell receptor (beta chain) was sequenced during a study of shared clonotypes between healthy human individuals. The table came from immunoSEQ multiplex PCR; TCRdb's copy has only in-frame clones and leaves some out. Altogether 2 million to 2.5 million clones are present, 90% to 97% being singletons, with the ten largest covering roughly 0.13%. Material for sequencing was naive CD4+ T cells sorted from blood. Subset here: CD45RA+ positively selected. The sequence was collected from a man aged 18 to 29 in good health.

The CDR3 is CASSDPGLAVPQEDEQYF. The CDR3 DNA is TGTGCCAGCAGTGATCCGGGACTAGCGGTCCCTCAAGAGGACGAGCAGTACTTC. The chain carries TRBV6-4 and TRBJ2-7; 11 bases align to TRBD2. This CDR3 comprises 18 residues. Germline V lookup: CDR1 MRHNA, CDR2 SNTAGT. V lost 3 bases to trimming and J lost 5 bases; unmatched junction nucleotides: 15.